A selection of T cell receptor beta chains follows, all from one sample in a study of regulatory T cells in long-lasting Graves disease. Via MiXCR, TCRdb re-called the multiplex PCR reads, giving one row per CDR3 protein. This table has some 350,000 distinct CDR3 sequences, 16% appearing once. Separately, the same data were catalogued under a study of T cells in Graves' hyperthyroidism and ophthalmopathy.

The sequencing here drew on peripheral blood mononuclear cells (PBMCs), taken at new diagnosis, from a patient treated with antithyroid drugs. The origin of the receptors is a woman aged 18-30 years with Graves disease. Both conserved end residues are part of each CDR3. D genes are given only for firm matches. Clone size is given for some rows only: seen once, a few or many times, or a class if the clone is expanded.

D,V,J,size,CDR3,DNA
-,TRBV19,TRBJ1-5,-,CASTHTDNQPQHF,TGTGCCAGTACCCACACGGACAATCAGCCCCAGCATTTT
TRBD1,TRBV5-1,TRBJ2-2,-,CASSFVRGRGAGELFF,TGCGCCAGCAGCTTTGTCAGGGGGCGAGGTGCCGGGGAGCTGTTTTTT
-,TRBV2,TRBJ2-5,many,CASTQQGQQETQYF,TGTGCCAGCACCCAGCAGGGGCAACAAGAGACCCAGTACTTC
-,TRBV27,TRBJ1-1,many,CASMEGGTTEAFF,TGTGCCAGCATGGAGGGGGGGACCACTGAAGCTTTCTTT
TRBD2,TRBV6-2/TRBV6-3,TRBJ2-2,many,CASRKGLANTGELFF,TGTGCCAGCAGGAAGGGACTAGCCAACACCGGGGAGCTGTTTTTT
-,TRBV5-5,TRBJ1-6,-,CASSPSRGDSPLHF,TGTGCCAGCAGCCCGAGTAGGGGGGATTCACCCCTCCACTTT
TRBD2,TRBV7-2,TRBJ2-7,-,CASRPSGAGGPYEQYF,TGTGCCAGCAGACCTAGTGGGGCGGGAGGGCCGTACGAGCAGTACTTC
-,TRBV20-1,TRBJ1-4,few,CSARGPGQEKLFF,TGCAGTGCTAGAGGACCGGGGCAGGAAAAACTGTTTTTT
TRBD2,TRBV20-1,TRBJ2-1,many,CSAPKKASGGNEQFF,TGCAGTGCCCCCAAAAAGGCTAGCGGGGGCAATGAGCAGTTCTTC
-,TRBV12-3/TRBV12-4,TRBJ2-6,many,CASSLERTSGANVLTF,TGTGCCAGCAGTTTAGAACGGACTTCTGGGGCCAACGTCCTGACTTTC
-,TRBV6-2/TRBV6-3,TRBJ2-7,-,CAGSAMAGSRYGQYF,TGTGCCGGCAGTGCGATGGCGGGTAGTCGTTACGGGCAGTACTTC
TRBD2,TRBV4-2,TRBJ2-3,-,CASSQDPTSGGTDTQYF,TGTGCCAGCAGCCAAGATCCTACTAGCGGGGGCACAGATACGCAGTATTTT
-,TRBV12-3/TRBV12-4,TRBJ2-3,many,CASSSRATDTQYF,TGTGCCAGCAGTTCCCGGGCCACAGATACGCAGTATTTT
-,TRBV30,TRBJ1-5,-,CAWRGTGNSNQPQHF,TGTGCCTGGAGAGGGACGGGGAATAGCAATCAGCCCCAGCATTTT
-,TRBV7-2,TRBJ2-7,once,CASSLSYWDNAYEQYF,TGTGCCAGCAGCTTAAGTTATTGGGATAATGCCTACGAGCAGTACTTC
TRBD2,TRBV5-8,TRBJ2-7,few,CASSGDDYEQYF,TGTGCCAGTAGCGGGGACGACTACGAGCAGTACTTC
-,TRBV7-2,TRBJ1-1,many,CASARNSLEAFF,TGTGCCAGCGCTCGGAACTCTCTGGAGGCTTTCTTT
TRBD1,TRBV27,TRBJ2-1,many,CASSGTDNEQFF,TGTGCCAGCAGTGGGACAGATAATGAGCAGTTCTTC
-,TRBV7-9,TRBJ2-6,many,CASSWHSGANVLTF,TGTGCCAGCAGCTGGCACTCTGGGGCCAACGTCCTGACTTTC
TRBD2,TRBV10-3,TRBJ2-1,many,CAISPPPGTSVNNEQFF,TGTGCCATCAGCCCCCCTCCGGGGACTAGCGTTAATAATGAGCAGTTCTTC
-,TRBV7-9,TRBJ2-7,many,CASSLTDSGAEQYF,TGTGCCAGCAGCTTAACCGACAGTGGGGCCGAGCAGTACTTC
-,TRBV7-8,TRBJ1-1,many,CASSKGPGTEAFF,TGTGCCAGCAGTAAGGGCCCGGGGACTGAAGCTTTCTTT
-,TRBV6-9,TRBJ2-2,-,CASSYSGGRNTGELFF,TGTGCCAGCAGTTACTCTGGGGGAAGGAACACCGGGGAGCTGTTTTTT
-,TRBV28,TRBJ2-7,many,CASSQGRQWGSYEQYF,TGTGCCAGCAGTCAGGGACGCCAATGGGGCTCCTACGAGCAGTACTTC
-,TRBV7-8,TRBJ1-1,many,CASSLTKNTEAFF,TGTGCCAGCAGCTTAACCAAGAACACTGAAGCTTTCTTT
-,TRBV4-1,TRBJ1-6,-,CASSQRQDGGISPLHF,TGCGCCAGCAGCCAAAGACAGGATGGGGGAATTTCACCCCTCCACTTT
TRBD2,TRBV12-3/TRBV12-4,TRBJ2-1,many,CASSLVGGGTYNEQFF,TGTGCCAGCAGCCTGGTCGGCGGGGGAACGTACAATGAGCAGTTCTTC
TRBD2,TRBV7-6,TRBJ2-7,many,CASSPLTSGISGEQYF,TGTGCCAGCAGCCCCCTGACTAGCGGGATTAGTGGCGAGCAGTACTTC
-,TRBV7-3,TRBJ1-1,many,CASSSQGRTEAFF,TGTGCCAGCAGCTCACAGGGCAGGACTGAAGCTTTCTTT
-,TRBV28,TRBJ1-4,many,CASRIEGRTNEKLFF,TGTGCCAGCAGGATCGAAGGGAGAACTAATGAAAAACTGTTTTTT
-,TRBV7-8,TRBJ2-1,many,CASGSSYAGYHNEQFF,TGTGCCAGCGGCTCCTCGTATGCGGGATACCACAATGAGCAGTTCTTC
TRBD1,TRBV11-2,TRBJ1-5,many,CASSTYRGRNQPQHF,TGTGCCAGCAGCACATACAGGGGGCGAAATCAGCCCCAGCATTTT
-,TRBV10-1,TRBJ2-1,-,CASGEGAGEQFF,TGCGCCAGCGGGGAGGGGGCGGGAGAGCAGTTCTTC
-,TRBV18,TRBJ1-2,many,CASDRADYGYTF,TGTGCCAGCGACAGAGCTGACTATGGCTACACCTTC
TRBD2,TRBV10-1,TRBJ2-7,many,CASSRGTSGTYEQYF,TGCGCCAGCAGTCGAGGGACTAGCGGGACTTACGAGCAGTACTTC
-,TRBV7-9,TRBJ2-5,many,CASSLETSSETQYF,TGTGCCAGCAGCTTAGAAACTAGCTCAGAGACCCAGTACTTC
-,TRBV4-2,TRBJ2-7,-,CASSQEFTGVQTYEQYF,TGTGCCAGCAGCCAGGAATTTACCGGGGTACAAACCTACGAGCAGTACTTC
TRBD2,TRBV6-5,TRBJ2-3,many,CASSYRTSGGARGTDTQYF,TGTGCCAGCAGTTACCGGACTAGCGGGGGGGCGAGGGGCACAGATACGCAGTATTTT
-,TRBV30,TRBJ2-1,many,CAWSIGAGPYNEQFF,TGTGCCTGGAGTATTGGGGCTGGTCCCTACAATGAGCAGTTCTTC
TRBD2,TRBV4-2,TRBJ2-1,-,CASSQVGTSTSTNEQFF,TGTGCCAGCAGCCAAGTTGGGACTAGTACCAGCACCAATGAGCAGTTCTTC
-,TRBV20-1,TRBJ2-5,many,CSALGRQQETQYF,TGCAGTGCTCTAGGGCGGCAACAAGAGACCCAGTACTTC
TRBD1,TRBV4-1,TRBJ1-2,few,CASSQPKQGVYGYTF,TGCGCCAGCAGCCAACCGAAACAGGGGGTCTATGGCTACACCTTC
-,TRBV18,TRBJ1-1,many,CASSQRGEAFF,TGTGCCAGCTCCCAAAGGGGAGAAGCTTTCTTT
-,TRBV5-1,TRBJ2-7,many,CASTAGGAYEQYF,TGTGCCAGCACCGCAGGGGGGGCTTACGAGCAGTACTTC
TRBD2,TRBV6-1,TRBJ2-5,few,CASSPKREGQETQYF,TGTGCCAGCAGCCCGAAGCGGGAGGGCCAGGAGACCCAGTACTTC
TRBD1,TRBV18,TRBJ1-3,many,CASKKDRGNGNTIYF,TGTGCCAGCAAGAAGGACAGGGGGAACGGAAACACCATATATTTT